What follows are 3 T cell receptor beta chains derived from one specimen sequenced in a study of T cells in Graves' hyperthyroidism and ophthalmopathy. TCR beta CDR3 regions were amplified from RNA. Using the HTBI primer set, a first-round RT-PCR was run on the TCR CDR3. Each CDR3 protein gets one entry after TCRdb re-called the multiplex PCR reads with MiXCR. Of about 250,000 distinct CDR3 sequences in the sample, approximately 25% were seen once. Material for sequencing was blood. All receptors derive from a woman in her 40s with Graves' ophthalmopathy.

The chain has TRBV12-3 or TRBV12-4 and TRBJ1-2, with 7 positions matching TRBD1. This CDR3 is 13 amino acids long. J gave up 4 bases and V 10 bases, and 9 bases lay outside the gene matches. Here the CDR3 reads CATGETGIYGYTF. The CDR3 DNA sequence: TGTGCCACAGGAGAGACAGGGATCTATGGCTACACCTTC.

The chain has TRBV6-1 and TRBJ1-1; D may be TRBD1 (6 bases). CDR1 and CDR2 (germline): MNHNS, SASEGT. Trimming shortened V by 5 bases and J by 7 bases, and 20 bases separated the two germline ends. The CDR3 sequence is 15 residues long. Written as DNA, the CDR3 is TGTGCCAGCAGTAAGATAAGAGCAGGGGATGGTGAAGCTTTCTTT. It yields the protein CASSKIRAGDGEAFF.

This clonotype was detected a few times. The CDR3 spells CSAWERTEEKLFF. The CDR3 DNA follows: TGCAGTGCGTGGGAGCGGACGGAAGAAAAACTGTTTTTT. This chain joins TRBV20-1 and TRBJ1-4, with D unresolved. The germline V gene encodes CDR1 DFQATT and CDR2 SNEGSKA (reference sequence). CDR3 length: 13 residues. V lost 6 bases and J lost 8, with 16 bases in between.